Each of the 16 T cell receptor beta chains below was sequenced from the same sample in a study of blood T cells in healthy people across ages. A second PCR, run for 7 to 11 cycles, used a sample-barcoded 5' primer plus a J-beta primer mix. Via MiXCR, TCRdb re-called the 5' RACE reads, giving one row per CDR3 protein. This table has fewer than 900,000 distinct CDR3 sequences, about 37% appearing once. Sequencing was done on a sample of blood. Receptor source: a young man in good health.

This clonotype was detected many times. The gene calls are TRBV10-3 and TRBJ2-7, with D unclear. V was shortened by 3 bases and J by 7 bases, with 7 bases between the two germline ends. Germline CDR1 ENHRY, CDR2 SYGVKD. CDR3 size: 11 residues. CDR3 nucleotide sequence: TGTGCCATCAGTGAAGGCCGGGAGCAGTACTTC. Its protein is CAISEGREQYF.

This clonotype was observed a handful of times. The chain uses TRBV12-3 or TRBV12-4 and TRBJ2-3, with 9 bases identical to TRBD2. With V trimmed by 0 bases and J by 4 bases, 8 bases remained unmatched. CDR3 length: 17 amino acids. Here the CDR3 reads CASSLALLRGGPDTQYF. The CDR3 bases are TGTGCCAGCAGTTTAGCCCTCTTGCGGGGGGGCCCAGATACGCAGTATTTT.

This clonotype showed up just a few times. V and J are TRBV4-2 and TRBJ1-2; a possible D gene is TRBD1 (5 bases). This CDR3 comprises 15 residues. Germline assignment: CDR1 LGHNA and CDR2 YNFKEQ. V lost 0 bases and J lost 7, with 15 bases in between. CDR3 sequence reads: CASSQDRRGFGGYTF. CDR3 DNA sequence: TGTGCCAGCAGCCAAGATCGTCGGGGGTTCGGTGGCTACACCTTC.

This clonotype was observed a handful of times. The genes are TRBV5-1 and TRBJ2-7; 11 nucleotides agree with TRBD2. CDR3 length equals 19 residues. V was clipped by 3 bases and J by 0 bases; unmatched bases: 14. Germline lookup yields CDR1 SGHRS and CDR2 YFSETQ. This CDR3 reads CASSSPFSSGGAYSYEQYF. The DNA of the CDR3 is TGCGCCAGCAGCTCCCCCTTTAGTAGCGGGGGGGCTTACTCCTACGAGCAGTACTTC. Full variable domain (missing parts from reference TRBV5-1 and TRBJ2-7): KAGVTQTPRYLIKTRGQQVTLSCSPISGHRSVSWYQQTPGQGLQFLFEYFSETQRNKGNFPGRFSGRQFSNSRSEMNVSTLELGDSALYLCASSSPFSSGGAYSYEQYFGPGTRLTVT.

This clonotype was seen only a few times. The chain joins TRBV20-1 to TRBJ2-3; D is possibly TRBD1 (5 bases). The CDR3 is 13 residues long. V lost 5 bases and J 4 bases, leaving 13 bases between the germline ends. CDR1 and CDR2 (germline): DFQATT, SNEGSKA (reference sequence). CDR3 bases: TGCAGTGCTGGTTGGCAGGGCGCAGATACGCAGTATTTT. This codes for CSAGWQGADTQYF.

Turning to this clonotype: A much larger clone lies one base from this, so it may be a read error. CDR3 amino acids: CASSWAGGAYEQYF. CDR3 nucleotides: TGTGCCAGCAGTTGGGCGGGGGGGGCCTACGAGCAGTACTTC. The chain couples TRBV12-3 or TRBV12-4 to TRBJ2-5; 9 bases map to TRBD2. Judging by the DNA end, TRBJ2-7 fits better; the J call may be wrong. CDR3 length equals 14 residues.

Remarks on this clonotype: A much larger clone is a single base away; this may be a read error. This chain links TRBV20-1 with TRBJ2-5, with no clear D. The V and J ends lost 3 bases and 11 bases respectively, with 22 bases between them. This CDR3 spans 14 amino acids. Germline loops: CDR1 DFQATT, CDR2 SNEGSKA (reference sequence). DNA of the CDR3: TGCAGTGCTAGTTACGTAAAGACCTACAATGAGCAGTACTTC. This sequence encodes CSASYVKTYNEQYF.

This clonotype came up a few times. The chain carries TRBV4-3 and TRBJ1-1; 10 nucleotides align to TRBD1. J was trimmed by 11 bases and V by 4 bases; bases with no gene match: 10. Germline lookup yields CDR1 LGHNA and CDR2 YSLEER. This CDR3 spans 14 amino acids. The CDR3 is CASSRLSGTGDAFF. The CDR3 bases are TGCGCCAGCAGCCGATTATCCGGGACAGGGGACGCTTTCTTT.

In regard to this clonotype: This may stem from a read error, because a much larger clone lies one nucleotide away. The final CDR3 position lacks the conserved phenylalanine or tryptophan, pointing to a likely read error. V is TRBV12-3 or TRBV12-4 and J is TRBJ2-1; D is unclear. V dropped 9 bases and J dropped 3 bases, with 12 bases sitting between them. This CDR3 contains 13 residues. The CDR3 is CASLPDRYNEQFL. CDR3 bases: TGTGCCAGTTTACCCGACCGCTACAATGAGCAGTTCTTG.

With respect to this clonotype: This may come from a read error, since a much larger clone is one base off. V gene TRBV7-9 combines with J gene TRBJ2-1, with a tentative D call TRBD2 (5 bases). This CDR3 comprises 14 residues. Trimming removed 5 bases from V and 7 bases from J, with 15 bases in between. Germline V gene sequence: CDR1 SEHNR, CDR2 FQNEAQ (reference sequence). CDR3 region: CASSPEGGLNEQFF. DNA of the CDR3: TGTGCCAGCAGCCCAGAGGGTGGTCTGAATGAGCAGTTCTTC.

As for this clonotype: A read error may explain this, as a much larger clone is one base away. The CDR3 here is CSAVDRDAFYEQYF. The CDR3 coding sequence is TGCAGTGCTGTTGACAGGGATGCCTTCTACGAGCAGTACTTC. V usage is TRBV20-1 and J usage is TRBJ2-7, with 7 bases lining up with TRBD1. The CDR3 runs 14 residues. CDR1 DFQATT and CDR2 SNEGSKA come from the germline V gene (reference sequence). The trim removed 5 bases at V and 3 bases at J, leaving 10 bases unmatched.

V usage is TRBV2 and J usage is TRBJ1-5, with D perhaps matching TRBD1 (5 bases). The CDR3 contains 14 residues. V lost 7 bases and J 8 bases, leaving 18 bases between the germline ends. The germline V gene encodes CDR1 SNHLY and CDR2 FYNNEI. DNA of the CDR3: TGTGCCAGCAAGGAGGGGCCGCGAGTGGAGCCCCAGCATTTT. Encoded protein: CASKEGPRVEPQHF.

The genes are TRBV4-3 and TRBJ1-4; TRBD1 matches 8 bases. The CDR3 extends over 16 amino acids. V dropped 0 bases and J dropped 8; count of bases not matched to a gene: 8. Germline V lookup: CDR1 LGHNA, CDR2 YSLEER. In DNA, the CDR3 is TGCGCCAGCAGCCAAGATATTTGGACAGGGAACGAAAAACTGTTTTTT. This encodes CASSQDIWTGNEKLFF.

In regard to this clonotype: This sequence may be a read error, since a much larger clone differs from it by one base. V and J are TRBV7-3 and TRBJ2-5; 9 positions agree with TRBD2. CDR3 length: 15 residues. J was trimmed by 11 bases and V by 5 bases; bases with no gene match: 15. Germline values: CDR1 SGHTA, CDR2 FQGTGA. DNA of the CDR3: TGTGCCAGCAGCCCGGCGGGGGGGCCTCCTAATGAGCAGTACTTC. It codes for CASSPAGGPPNEQYF. Filled out from reference TRBV7-3 and TRBJ2-5, the complete variable domain reads GAGVSQTPSNKVTEKGKYVELRCDPISGHTALYWYRQSLGQGPEFLIYFQGTGAADDSGLPNDRFFAVRPEGSVSTLKIQRTERGDSAVYLCASSPAGGPPNEQYFGPGTRLLVL.

The chain employs TRBV20-1 and TRBJ2-1, with 11 bases lining up with TRBD2. Trimming took 6 bases from V and 4 from J; bases not matched to a gene: 11. The germline CDR1 and CDR2 sequences are DFQATT and SNEGSKA (reference sequence). CDR3 length: 16 amino acids. CDR3 in DNA: TGCAGTGCGACTCTTAGGGGGACTAGCGGATACAATGAGCAGTTCTTC. Its translation: CSATLRGTSGYNEQFF.

The chain uses TRBV6-5 and TRBJ1-2; no clear D gene. From germline, CDR1 is MNHEY and CDR2 SVGAGI. The CDR3 is 13 amino acids. With 2 bases removed from V and 4 bases from J, the gap between germline ends came to 8 bases. The chain's CDR3 is CASSYGWGYGYTF. CDR3 DNA: TGTGCCAGCAGTTACGGGTGGGGCTATGGCTACACCTTC.